Below are 20 T cell receptor beta chains sequenced from a single sample in a study of beta chain features in type 1 diabetes. Expressed TCRB transcripts got sequenced, as all isolated RNA was reverse transcribed. The table came from immunoSEQ multiplex PCR; TCRdb's copy has only in-frame clones and leaves some out. The sample lists roughly 280,000 clones, around 22% occurring once. For these receptors, no antigen is known. Study-level findings and limits: TCRB CDR3s from Type 1 diabetes patients were moderately but significantly shorter in all four CD4+ subsets.

Sequencing was done on a sample of naive CD4+ T cells from blood. Receptors originate from a woman in her thirties with type 1 diabetes.

Written as DNA, the CDR3 is TGCGCCAGCAACCAAGGAGGGTTGGACTATGGCTACACCTTC. Translated, it gives CASNQGGLDYGYTF. This chain links TRBV5-1 with TRBJ1-2, with D hard to call. CDR1 and CDR2 from the germline V gene are SGHRS and YFSETQ. The CDR3 is 14 amino acids. V was trimmed by 6 bases and J by 3 bases, leaving 15 bases between them.

V is TRBV4-1 and J is TRBJ1-1; D not certain. CDR1 is MGHRA, CDR2 YSYEKL, per germline. The CDR3 spans 17 residues. The ends were cut back, 0 bases at V and 0 bases at J, with 14 bases in the middle. The CDR3 loop is CASSQDLVSSMNTEAFF. DNA of the CDR3: TGCGCCAGCAGCCAAGATCTGGTCAGTTCCATGAACACTGAAGCTTTCTTT.

This clone has more than one count but fewer than ten. Different DNA sequences within this sample yield the same CDR3. V and J are TRBV7-9 and TRBJ2-3, with 8 bases matching TRBD1. The length of the CDR3 is 14 residues. The J segment lost 3 bases and the V segment lost 4 bases, leaving 3 bases of the junction unmatched. Germline values: CDR1 SEHNR, CDR2 FQNEAQ (reference sequence). This CDR3 is CASSSGQGTDTQYF. The CDR3 nucleotides are TGTGCCAGCAGCTCAGGACAGGGAACAGATACGCAGTATTTT.

J is TRBJ1-1 and V is TRBV4-1; D call uncertain. The CDR3 runs to 16 residues. Per the germline V gene, CDR1 is MGHRA and CDR2 is YSYEKL. Trimming took off 8 bases at V and 3 bases at J, with 22 bases between the two ends. The CDR3 coding sequence is TGCGCCAGCCGGAGTCTGGCAGAGTGGATGGACACTGAAGCTTTCTTT. Translated, it gives CASRSLAEWMDTEAFF.

The rearrangement joins TRBV18 to TRBJ1-2; 8 positions agree with TRBD1. In germline, CDR1 is KGHSH, CDR2 LQKENI. V lost 3 bases and J lost 6; bases outside the gene matches: 3. CDR3 size: 13 residues. CDR3 residues: CASSPDRVDGYTF. The CDR3 bases are TGTGCCAGCTCACCGGACAGGGTAGATGGCTACACCTTC.

The rearrangement uses TRBV5-1 and TRBJ2-4, with 8 positions matching TRBD1. V trimming: 0 bases; J trimming: 6 bases; junction bases outside the gene matches: 5. The CDR3 runs to 15 residues. Germline lookup yields CDR1 SGHRS and CDR2 YFSETQ. CDR3 amino acids: CASSLAADRGNIQYF. CDR3 nucleotides: TGCGCCAGCAGCTTGGCAGCAGACAGGGGAAACATTCAGTACTTC.

The sample holds a few counts of this clone. The rearrangement uses TRBV7-9 and TRBJ1-5; D gene uncertain. From germline, CDR1 is SEHNR and CDR2 FQNEAQ (reference sequence). This CDR3 has 13 amino acids. V was shortened by 5 bases and J by 5 bases, with 10 bases between the two germline ends. The DNA of the CDR3 is TGTGCCAGCAGCCAAACGGAGGATCAGCCCCAGCATTTT. As protein: CASSQTEDQPQHF.

This clone was recorded a few times. The gene calls are TRBV5-4 and TRBJ2-1, with unresolved D. Trimming left V 4 bases short and J 8 bases short, with 13 bases between. Germline CDR1 is SGHNT and CDR2 is YYREEE (reference sequence). The CDR3 runs to 13 residues. The CDR3: CASSRIGVDEQFF. CDR3 nucleotides: TGTGCCAGCAGCCGCATCGGAGTCGATGAGCAGTTCTTC.

Only a few counts were recorded for this clone. The gene calls are TRBV15 and TRBJ2-1; 9 bases fit TRBD2. CDR3 length: 13 amino acids. V lost 3 bases, J lost 13 bases, and 7 bases stayed unmatched. Germline lookup yields CDR1 LNHNV and CDR2 YYDKDF (reference sequence). The CDR3 is CATSSSTSGGQFF. The CDR3 DNA reads TGTGCCACCAGCAGCTCGACTAGCGGAGGTCAGTTCTTC. Looking up the rest from reference TRBV15 and TRBJ2-1 gives the full variable domain: DAMVIQNPRYQVTQFGKPVTLSCSQTLNHNVMYWYQQKSSQAPKLLFHYYDKDFNNEADTPDNFQSRRPNTSFCFLDIRSPGLGDTAMYLCATSSSTSGGQFFGPGTRLTVL.

This clone was seen more than once but under ten times. The chain recombines TRBV23-1 with TRBJ2-3; the match to TRBD1 covers 9 bases. TRBV23-1 is labeled an ORF, and its function is uncertain. Trimming at V came to 3 bases and at J to 0 bases, leaving 16 bases not matched to a gene. The CDR3 sequence is 20 residues long. The CDR3 here is CASSQPGQGKGTSSTDTQYF. The CDR3 DNA reads TGCGCCAGCAGTCAGCCGGGACAGGGCAAGGGAACGTCTAGCACAGATACGCAGTATTTT.

In its sample, this clone was seen a few times. This chain connects TRBV28 to TRBJ2-5; TRBD2 agrees at 11 bases. Trimming took 8 bases from V and 4 from J; bases not matched to a gene: 6. Germline CDR1 reads MDHEN; CDR2 reads SYDVKM. This CDR3 has 14 residues. CDR3 nucleotides: TGTGCCAGCGTAGGACTAGCGGGCGGAGAGACCCAGTACTTC. It translates to CASVGLAGGETQYF.

Of note for this clone: The junction differs from germline at one of its ends, possibly a read error. The V call is TRBV7-7, the J call TRBJ2-3; 11 positions match TRBD2. This CDR3 region has 15 residues. CDR1 and CDR2 (germline): SSHAT, FNYEAQ (reference sequence). The CDR3 nucleotides are TGTGCTAGCAGCTTACTAGCGGGAGAACCAGATACGCAGTATTTT. This codes for CASSLLAGEPDTQYF.

The sample holds a few counts of this clone. The chain is built from TRBV30 and TRBJ2-3; possible D gene TRBD1, 5 bases. The CDR3 runs 13 residues. From germline, CDR1 is GTSNPN and CDR2 SVGIG (reference sequence). V was cut by 3 bases and J by 5 bases, with 12 bases left in between. CDR3: CAWRRAGRDTQYF. CDR3 DNA sequence: TGTGCCTGGAGAAGGGCAGGGCGAGATACGCAGTATTTT.

In this sample, this clone turned up a few times. The chain joins TRBV9 to TRBJ2-5; D gene uncertain. V lost 3 bases to trimming and J lost 6 bases, with 21 bases between them. Germline CDR1 reads SGDLS; CDR2 reads YYNGEE. The CDR3 consists of 16 residues. The CDR3 spells CASSESLGGNVKTQYF. The CDR3, as DNA: TGTGCCAGCAGCGAGTCGCTTGGTGGCAATGTGAAGACCCAGTACTTC. Full variable domain (rest looked up from reference TRBV9 and TRBJ2-5): DSGVTQTPKHLITATGQRVTLRCSPRSGDLSVYWYQQSLDQGLQFLIQYYNGEERAKGNILERFSAQQFPDLHSELNLSSLELGDSALYFCASSESLGGNVKTQYFGPGTRLLVL.

J is TRBJ2-1 and V is TRBV14; maybe TRBD2 (5 bases). CDR3 length: 16 amino acids. Germline CDR1 SGHDN, CDR2 FVKESK. V lost 4 bases, J lost 5 bases, and 18 bases lay in between. The CDR3 bases are TGTGCCAGCAGCCGTATTACTGCACTAGGGAACAATGAGCAGTTCTTC. Its protein is CASSRITALGNNEQFF.

The genes are TRBV5-1 and TRBJ2-5; 13 nucleotides match TRBD2. CDR3 length: 15 amino acids. Losses at the gene ends were 3 bases for V and 5 bases for J; bases not matched to a gene: 4. CDR1 is SGHRS and CDR2 is YFSETQ in the germline V gene. In DNA form, the CDR3 reads TGCGCCAGCAGCTCGCGACTAGCGGGAGGTGAGACCCAGTACTTC. This gives the protein CASSSRLAGGETQYF.

The sample holds one count of this clone. The CDR3 DNA reads as TGTGCCAGCAGTCGAGAAGAGGGACAGGGGAGTACTGAAGCTTTCTTT. Translation gives CASSREEGQGSTEAFF. The chain joins TRBV9 to TRBJ1-1; 10 positions agree with TRBD1. The CDR3 covers 16 residues. V was clipped by 5 bases and J by 5 bases; unmatched bases: 12. Germline V gene sequence: CDR1 SGDLS, CDR2 YYNGEE.

The rearrangement uses TRBV29-1 and TRBJ2-5; D might be TRBD2 (6 bases). There are 11 residues in the CDR3. CDR1 is SQVTM and CDR2 is ANQGSEA in the germline V gene. Trimming removed 7 bases at V and 4 bases at J, with 10 bases between. The CDR3 nucleotides read TGCAGCGGGACGGAGGGAGAGACCCAGTACTTC. It encodes CSGTEGETQYF.

V gene TRBV18 combines with J gene TRBJ1-1, with D tentatively TRBD1 (6 bases). The CDR3 covers 15 residues. Trimming shortened V by 6 bases and J by 0 bases, and 14 bases separated the two germline ends. The germline V gene has CDR1 KGHSH and CDR2 LQKENI. CDR3 amino acids: CASSTGVPLNTEAFF. As DNA, the CDR3 is TGTGCCAGCTCGACAGGTGTCCCTTTGAACACTGAAGCTTTCTTT.

This chain connects TRBV30 to TRBJ2-7; D gene uncertain. From germline, CDR1 is GTSNPN and CDR2 SVGIG (reference sequence). V lost 3 bases to trimming and J lost 3 bases, with 18 bases between them. The CDR3 is made up of 15 amino acids. This CDR3 is CAWSHLNGFSYEQYF. The CDR3 DNA follows: TGTGCCTGGAGCCACTTAAACGGGTTTAGCTACGAGCAGTACTTC.